The TCR beta chain described here comes from a study of blood T cells in healthy people across ages. The wider study: About one barcoded beta molecule per two T cells was the capture yield of template switching.

The V gene's germline CDR1 is SGHTA and CDR2 FQGTGA. Deletions cut 0 bases from V and 5 bases from J, with 19 bases between. The CDR3 extends over 18 amino acids. On this clonotype itself: Its specificity is unknown.

Notes on the study in general: TCR beta diversity per million T cells fell roughly linearly with age.

Donor samples were obtained from healthy Caucasian individuals from Russia, aged about 6 to 100. Together with a sample-barcoded 5' primer, a J-beta primer mix was included in a second PCR lasting roughly 6 to 12 cycles. TCRdb processed the 5' RACE reads anew with MiXCR; each CDR3 protein has one entry. The table shows about 730,000 distinct CDR3 sequences, with around 40% occurring only once. The sample consisted of blood. V is TRBV7-3 and J is TRBJ1-4; D is possibly TRBD1 (6 bases). The TCR comes from a woman aged 55-70 years in good health. CDR3 sequence reads: CASSLTPATGTKNEKLFF. The DNA for the CDR3 is TGTGCCAGCAGCTTAACGCCTGCCACCGGGACAAAAAATGAAAAACTGTTTTTT. The whole variable domain, remainder taken from reference TRBV7-3 and TRBJ1-4, is GAGVSQTPSNKVTEKGKYVELRCDPISGHTALYWYRQSLGQGPEFLIYFQGTGAADDSGLPNDRFFAVRPEGSVSTLKIQRTERGDSAVYLCASSLTPATGTKNEKLFFGSGTQLSVL.